The subject of this entry is one T cell receptor (beta chain). The CDR3 sequence is 17 residues long. V lost 5 bases, J lost 5 bases, and 11 bases stayed unmatched. Germline-derived CDR1 and CDR2 are MNHEY and SMNVEV (reference sequence). It was with 60 Vbeta and 13 Jbeta primers that the PCR ran. Some clones are missing from TCRdb's copy, which holds only in-frame ones; the method was immunoSEQ multiplex PCR. The data hold under 200,000 clones, with around 77% observed a single time. This entry is derived from a study of cytomegalovirus exposure and HLA in healthy donors. The source material was PBMCs. The clonotype comes from a woman in her fifties or sixties in good health and CMV-seropositive. This chain uses TRBV27 with TRBJ2-1, with TRBD2 identical over 11 bases. This chain's CDR3 is CASSPPLSGGAHNEQFF. CDR3 coding DNA: TGTGCCAGCAGTCCGCCCCTTAGCGGGGGGGCCCACAATGAGCAGTTCTTC.